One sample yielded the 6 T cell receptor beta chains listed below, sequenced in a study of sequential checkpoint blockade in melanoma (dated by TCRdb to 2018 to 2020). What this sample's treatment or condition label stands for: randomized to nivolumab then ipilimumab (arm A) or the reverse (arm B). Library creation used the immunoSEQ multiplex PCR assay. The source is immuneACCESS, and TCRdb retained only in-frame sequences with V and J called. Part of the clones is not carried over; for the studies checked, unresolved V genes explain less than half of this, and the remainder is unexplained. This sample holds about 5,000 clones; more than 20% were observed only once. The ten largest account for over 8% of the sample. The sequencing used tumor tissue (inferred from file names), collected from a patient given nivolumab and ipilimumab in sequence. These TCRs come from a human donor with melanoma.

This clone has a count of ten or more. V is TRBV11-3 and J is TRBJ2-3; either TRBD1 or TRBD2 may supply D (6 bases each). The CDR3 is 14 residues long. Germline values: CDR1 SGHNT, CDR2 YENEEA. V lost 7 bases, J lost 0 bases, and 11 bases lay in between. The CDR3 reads CASMRGRSTDTQYF. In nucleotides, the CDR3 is TGTGCCAGCATGAGGGGGAGGAGCACAGATACGCAGTATTTT.

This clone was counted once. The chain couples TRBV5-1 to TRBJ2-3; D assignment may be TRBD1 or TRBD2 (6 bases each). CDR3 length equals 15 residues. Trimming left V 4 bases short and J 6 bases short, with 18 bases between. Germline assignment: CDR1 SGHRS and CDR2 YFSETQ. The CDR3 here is CASSRVGGVGDTQYF. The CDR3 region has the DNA TGCGCCAGCAGCCGAGTGGGGGGCGTCGGGGATACGCAGTATTTT.

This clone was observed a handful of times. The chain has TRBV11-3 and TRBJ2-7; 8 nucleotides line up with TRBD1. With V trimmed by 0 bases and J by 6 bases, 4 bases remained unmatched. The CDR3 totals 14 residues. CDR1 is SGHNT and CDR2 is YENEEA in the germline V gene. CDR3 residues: CASSLEGQGTEQYF. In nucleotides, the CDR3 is TGTGCCAGCAGCTTAGAAGGACAGGGCACCGAGCAGTACTTC.

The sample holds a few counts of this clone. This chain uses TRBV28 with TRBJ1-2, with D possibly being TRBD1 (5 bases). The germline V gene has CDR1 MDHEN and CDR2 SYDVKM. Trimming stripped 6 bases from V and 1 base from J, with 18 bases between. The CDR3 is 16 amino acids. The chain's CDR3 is CASRPKGPQGNYGYTF. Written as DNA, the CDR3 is TGTGCCAGCAGACCGAAAGGCCCCCAGGGTAACTATGGCTACACCTTC.

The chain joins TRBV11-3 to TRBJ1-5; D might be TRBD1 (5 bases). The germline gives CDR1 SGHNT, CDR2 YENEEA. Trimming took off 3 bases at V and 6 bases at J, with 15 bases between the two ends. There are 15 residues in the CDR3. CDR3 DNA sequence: TGTGCCAGCAGCTTGTCCGGGAACGGGGGTCAGCCCCAGCATTTT. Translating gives CASSLSGNGGQPQHF.

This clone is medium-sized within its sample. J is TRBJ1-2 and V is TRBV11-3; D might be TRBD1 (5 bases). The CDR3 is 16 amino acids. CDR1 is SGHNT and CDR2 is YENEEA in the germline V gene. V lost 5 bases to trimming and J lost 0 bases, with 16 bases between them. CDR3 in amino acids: CASSPGTGVANYGYTF. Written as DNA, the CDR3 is TGTGCCAGCAGCCCGGGGACGGGGGTAGCTAACTATGGCTACACCTTC.